These 10 T cell receptor beta chains originate from one sample sequenced in a study of CD8+CD57+ T cells in acquired aplastic anemia. Using genomic DNA as the template, TCR beta VDJ and CDR3 profiling was carried out. TCRdb reanalysed the reads using MiXCR and keeps one entry per CDR3 protein. Here the sample spans 130,000 or so distinct CDR3 sequences, roughly 40% being singletons. Sequences were obtained from sorted CD4+, CD8+, or CD8+CD57+ T cells (not recorded which) from PBMCs. Receptors originate from a human donor in good health, serving as a control.

This clonotype showed up many times. The V gene is TRBV9, the J gene TRBJ1-1; possibly TRBD1 for D (5 bases). Germline CDR1 reads SGDLS; CDR2 reads YYNGEE. Trimming removed 3 bases from V and 7 bases from J, with 16 bases in between. The CDR3 loop spans 14 amino acids. CDR3 coding DNA: TGTGCCAGCAGCGCGCGGGACTTACCCGGTGAAGCTTTCTTT. It yields the protein CASSARDLPGEAFF.

This clonotype was picked up many times. The chain carries TRBV19 and TRBJ1-1; no clear D. Trimming cost V 6 bases and J 6 bases, with 17 bases left between them. The CDR3 loop spans 14 amino acids. The V gene's germline CDR1 is LNHDA and CDR2 SQIVND (reference sequence). This chain's CDR3 is CASRMTPEGPEAFF. CDR3 nucleotide sequence: TGTGCCAGTAGAATGACCCCCGAGGGTCCTGAAGCTTTCTTT. Full variable domain (rest looked up from reference TRBV19 and TRBJ1-1): DGGITQSPKYLFRKEGQNVTLSCEQNLNHDAMYWYRQDPGQGLRLIYYSQIVNDFQKGDIAEGYSVSREKKESFPLTVTSAQKNPTAFYLCASRMTPEGPEAFFGQGTRLTVV.

There are many counts of this clonotype. This chain links TRBV4-2 with TRBJ1-1, with unresolved D. V lost 3 bases and J 6 bases, leaving 14 bases between the germline ends. The germline V gene has CDR1 LGHNA and CDR2 YNFKEQ. The CDR3 sequence is 14 residues long. Here the CDR3 reads CASSQGGGRAEAFF. In DNA form, the CDR3 reads TGTGCCAGCAGCCAGGGCGGAGGGAGAGCTGAAGCTTTCTTT.

This clonotype was counted ten times or more. The gene calls are TRBV19 and TRBJ1-6, with 10 positions matching TRBD1. Germline-derived CDR1 and CDR2 are LNHDA and SQIVND (reference sequence). The CDR3 consists of 14 residues. V trimming: 4 bases; J trimming: 9 bases; junction bases outside the gene matches: 3. In DNA form, the CDR3 reads TGTGCCAGTAGTACGGGACAGGGGACTTCACCCCTCCACTTT. Translated, it gives CASSTGQGTSPLHF.

There are many counts of this clonotype. The V call is TRBV13, the J call TRBJ2-1; either TRBD1 or TRBD2 may fit D (6 bases each). Trimming pared 2 bases from V and 0 bases from J, leaving 11 bases between. The CDR3 extends over 16 amino acids. Per the germline V gene, CDR1 is PRHDT and CDR2 is FYEKMQ (reference sequence). Here the CDR3 reads CASSLLGGLSYNEQFF. The CDR3 DNA reads TGTGCCAGCAGCTTACTAGGGGGACTCTCCTACAATGAGCAGTTCTTC.

This clonotype was detected ten times or more. The chain recombines TRBV2 with TRBJ1-2; D unresolved. This CDR3 spans 15 amino acids. V lost 0 bases and J lost 4, with 12 bases in between. The germline V gene has CDR1 SNHLY and CDR2 FYNNEI. DNA for the CDR3: TGTGCCAGCAGTGAAGCGCTTCGGCTCGGCTATGGCTACACCTTC. Its translation is CASSEALRLGYGYTF. Looking up the rest from reference TRBV2 and TRBJ1-2 gives the full variable domain: EPEVTQTPSHQVTQMGQEVILRCVPISNHLYFYWYRQILGQKVEFLVSFYNNEISEKSEIFDDQFSVERPDGSNFTLKIRSTKLEDSAMYFCASSEALRLGYGYTFGSGTRLTVV.

This clonotype was picked up many times. The chain uses TRBV19 and TRBJ1-6, with TRBD1 identical over 7 bases. The CDR3 has 14 amino acids. The germline CDR1 and CDR2 sequences are LNHDA and SQIVND (reference sequence). With 6 bases clipped from V and 7 bases from J, the junction kept 6 bases outside the gene matches. CDR3 loop: CASSNTGVNSPLHF. The CDR3 nucleotides read TGTGCCAGTAGCAACACAGGGGTGAATTCACCCCTCCACTTT.

This clonotype was observed a few times. A clone one base away is much larger, so this may be a read error. The V and J genes are TRBV11-1 and TRBJ2-1; 8 bases line up with TRBD2. Germline V gives CDR1 SGHAT, CDR2 FQDESV (reference sequence). This CDR3 is built from 15 residues. CDR3 nucleotide sequence: TGTGCCAGCAGCTTACAGCGGGGGCTCTACGATGAGCAGTTCTTC. Residues: CASSLQRGLYDEQFF.

The chain carries TRBV11-2 and TRBJ2-1; 10 nucleotides line up with TRBD2. Germline CDR1 is SGHAT and CDR2 is FQNNGV. This CDR3 has 16 residues. The ends lost 2 bases at V and 2 bases at J; junction bases unmatched: 3. The chain's CDR3 is CASSLIAGGTYNEQFF. The CDR3 DNA follows: TGTGCCAGCAGCTTAATAGCGGGGGGTACCTACAATGAGCAGTTCTTC.

The chain uses TRBV10-3 and TRBJ1-2, with D possibly being TRBD1 (5 bases). The ends were cut back, 10 bases at V and 8 bases at J, with 23 bases in the middle. Per the germline V gene, CDR1 is ENHRY and CDR2 is SYGVKD. The CDR3 spans 14 residues. This CDR3 reads CATLPPQTNRGYTF. The DNA of the CDR3 is TGTGCCACCCTACCGCCACAAACGAACAGGGGCTACACCTTC.